These 17 T cell receptor beta chains came from one sample sequenced in a study of T-cell memory formation after mild COVID-19. TCRdb independently ran MiXCR on the 5' RACE reads; one entry per CDR3 protein. The sample consists of about 560,000 distinct CDR3 sequences, roughly 20% of them appearing once. Sequenced material: PBMCs or a T cell subset sorted from them (not recorded which). These receptors came from an adult woman who had mild COVID-19 (a few samples of this study predate the infection). Cell type and time point are not known.

The chain carries TRBV6-6 and TRBJ1-5; 7 nucleotides match TRBD1. The CDR3 is 16 residues long. J was trimmed by 4 bases and V by 2 bases; bases with no gene match: 8. Germline V gene data show CDR1 as MNHNY and CDR2 as SVGAGI (reference sequence). For the CDR3, the DNA is TGTGCCAGCAGTTACCGACAGGGAGTGGAAAATCAGCCCCAGCATTTT. Translating it yields CASSYRQGVENQPQHF.

The chain links TRBV24-1 to TRBJ1-1, with a weak D call TRBD1 (5 bases). The germline CDR1 and CDR2 sequences are KGHDR and SFDVKD. V was pared by 0 bases and J by 7 bases, with 5 bases between. The CDR3 loop spans 12 amino acids. CDR3 sequence reads: CATSDLGGEAFF. In DNA, the CDR3 is TGTGCCACCAGTGATTTGGGGGGTGAAGCTTTCTTT.

The chain uses TRBV12-3 or TRBV12-4 and TRBJ2-7; a weak D match, TRBD1 (6 bases). This CDR3 region has 16 residues. The V end lost 5 bases, the J end lost 0 bases, and 17 bases lay between the germline ends. As DNA, the CDR3 is TGTGCCAGCAGTCAAACCGGGACACATGGCTCCTACGAGCAGTACTTC. Protein sequence: CASSQTGTHGSYEQYF.

The chain carries TRBV29-1 and TRBJ2-2; weak D call: TRBD1 (6 bases). V was shortened by 0 bases and J by 5 bases, with 22 bases between the two germline ends. The CDR3 spans 18 residues. The germline V gene has CDR1 SQVTM and CDR2 ANQGSEA. The CDR3: CSVEDHGHRVEGTGELFF. Written as DNA, the CDR3 is TGCAGCGTTGAAGATCACGGACACAGGGTGGAAGGGACCGGGGAGCTGTTTTTT.

This clonotype was seen a single time. The rearrangement joins TRBV19 to TRBJ1-1, with D possibly matching TRBD1 (6 bases). The germline V gene has CDR1 LNHDA and CDR2 SQIVND (reference sequence). This CDR3 contains 14 residues. With 2 bases removed from V and 3 bases from J, the gap between germline ends came to 10 bases. The CDR3: CASSIQGWHTEAFF. DNA of the CDR3: TGTGCCAGTAGTATACAGGGGTGGCACACTGAAGCTTTCTTT.

This chain connects TRBV7-8 to TRBJ1-2; D remains ambiguous. In germline, CDR1 is SGHVS, CDR2 FQNEAQ. This CDR3 is built from 13 residues. With 3 bases removed from V and 3 bases from J, the gap between germline ends came to 8 bases. The CDR3 sequence: CASSFGQDYGYTF. The CDR3, as DNA: TGTGCCAGCAGCTTTGGTCAAGACTATGGCTACACCTTC.

This clonotype came up once. V gene TRBV11-3 combines with J gene TRBJ1-1; D is unresolved. The CDR3 length is 13 residues. With 6 bases removed from V and 4 bases from J, the gap between germline ends came to 12 bases. Germline V gene sequence: CDR1 SGHNT, CDR2 YENEEA. The CDR3 region has the DNA TGTGCCAGCAGGGGAGAAGGCGGCACTGAAGCTTTCTTT. Translation gives CASRGEGGTEAFF.

The CDR3 is CAWSTSGAQGYTF. DNA for the CDR3: TGTGCCTGGAGTACCTCCGGGGCACAGGGCTACACCTTC. This rearrangement joins TRBV30 to TRBJ1-2; tentative D call: TRBD1 (5 bases). In germline, CDR1 is GTSNPN, CDR2 SVGIG (reference sequence). V was clipped by 2 bases and J by 8 bases, with 15 bases between them. This CDR3 comprises 13 residues.

Many counts were recorded for this clonotype. The chain employs TRBV20-1 and TRBJ2-1, with 10 bases aligning to TRBD2. The trim removed 3 bases at V and 2 bases at J, leaving 10 bases unmatched. The CDR3 covers 17 residues. CDR1 is DFQATT, CDR2 SNEGSKA, per germline (reference sequence). Here the CDR3 reads CSARDSLAGGPYNEQFF. The CDR3, as DNA: TGCAGTGCTAGGGACAGTTTAGCGGGAGGTCCCTACAATGAGCAGTTCTTC.

V is TRBV12-3 or TRBV12-4 and J is TRBJ2-1, with TRBD2 matching 7 bases. V lost 0 bases to trimming and J lost 9 bases; unmatched junction nucleotides: 8. This CDR3 has 15 amino acids. This CDR3 reads CASSLAQGPGGEQFF. The CDR3 DNA reads TGTGCCAGCAGTTTAGCCCAAGGTCCGGGGGGTGAGCAGTTCTTC.

This clonotype came up a few times. DNA of the CDR3: TGTGCCAGTAGTCTTGGGACTAGCCGTGCTGCTAGCACAGATACGCAGTATTTT. Its protein product is CASSLGTSRAASTDTQYF. The J gene is TRBJ2-3, the V gene TRBV19; 9 nucleotides line up with TRBD2. The CDR3 spans 18 residues. The junction had 12 bases not matched to a gene; V was cut back by 5 bases and J by 0 bases. Germline V gene sequence: CDR1 LNHDA, CDR2 SQIVND (reference sequence).

V gene TRBV12-3 or TRBV12-4 combines with J gene TRBJ2-1, with TRBD2 matching over 8 bases. CDR3 size: 13 residues. V gave up 2 bases and J gave up 10 bases; unmatched junction bases: 4. CDR3 in amino acids: CASSLLLAGEQFF. DNA for the CDR3: TGTGCCAGCAGTTTATTGTTAGCGGGAGAGCAGTTCTTC.

This clonotype has only a few counts. The chain is built from TRBV5-1 and TRBJ2-7, with TRBD1 matching over 7 bases. Germline loops: CDR1 SGHRS, CDR2 YFSETQ. With 3 bases clipped from V and 7 bases from J, the junction kept 7 bases outside the gene matches. The CDR3 covers 13 residues. CDR3 sequence: CASSYPQGQEQYF. In DNA, the CDR3 is TGCGCCAGCAGCTACCCACAGGGGCAAGAGCAGTACTTC.

This clonotype was found a few times. This sequence joins TRBV9 and TRBJ2-3, with 10 bases lining up with TRBD2. The CDR3 consists of 16 residues. Germline V lookup: CDR1 SGDLS, CDR2 YYNGEE. V lost 1 base, J lost 2 bases, and 4 bases stayed unmatched. The CDR3 region has the DNA TGTGCCAGCAGCGTATACAGCGGGGGGGCCACAGATACGCAGTATTTT. This translates into CASSVYSGGATDTQYF.

This clonotype turned up a few times. The rearrangement joins TRBV30 to TRBJ2-1; D possibly corresponds to TRBD2 (6 bases). The CDR3 loop spans 12 amino acids. In germline, CDR1 is GTSNPN, CDR2 SVGIG (reference sequence). Trimming cost V 8 bases and J 2 bases, with 10 bases left between them. CDR3 residues: CAGDFTYNEQFF. The CDR3 nucleotides are TGTGCCGGGGACTTCACCTACAATGAGCAGTTCTTC.

The chain couples TRBV29-1 to TRBJ2-3; weak D call: TRBD2 (6 bases). The CDR3 has 14 residues. V lost 5 bases and J 0 bases, leaving 12 bases between the germline ends. Germline V CDR1 and CDR2: SQVTM, ANQGSEA. CDR3 in DNA: TGCAGCGTTACCTCGGGACTTAGCACAGATACGCAGTATTTT. Protein: CSVTSGLSTDTQYF.

The chain carries TRBV7-3 and TRBJ2-7; 7 bases match TRBD1. The CDR3 is 13 residues long. Germline CDR1 reads SGHTA; CDR2 reads FQGTGA. Trimming removed 2 bases from V and 12 bases from J; junction bases left unmatched: 10. DNA for the CDR3: TGTGCCAGCAGCTTATCGACAGGGAGTGGCCTGTACTTC. It translates to CASSLSTGSGLYF.